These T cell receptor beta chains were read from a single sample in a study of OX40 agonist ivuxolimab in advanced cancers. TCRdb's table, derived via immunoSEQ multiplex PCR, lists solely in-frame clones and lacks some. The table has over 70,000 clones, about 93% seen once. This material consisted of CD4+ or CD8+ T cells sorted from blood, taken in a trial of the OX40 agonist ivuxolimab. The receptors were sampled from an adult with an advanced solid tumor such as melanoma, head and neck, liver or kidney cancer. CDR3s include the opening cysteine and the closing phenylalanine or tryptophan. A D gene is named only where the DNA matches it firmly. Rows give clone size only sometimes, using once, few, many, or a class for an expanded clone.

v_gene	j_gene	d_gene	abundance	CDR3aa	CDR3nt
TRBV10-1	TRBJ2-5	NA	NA	CASSQGLGTQYF	TGCGCCAGCAGTCAAGGTCTAGGGACCCAGTACTTC
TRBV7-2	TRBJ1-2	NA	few	CASTDSEGGYTF	TGTGCCAGCACCGACAGCGAGGGTGGCTACACCTTC
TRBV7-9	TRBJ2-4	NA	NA	CASSLLAGSKNIQYF	TGTGCCAGCAGCTTATTGGCGGGGTCCAAAAACATTCAGTACTTC
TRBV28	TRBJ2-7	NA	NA	CASSFGRHSSYEQYF	TGTGCCAGCAGTTTCGGGAGACACAGCTCCTACGAGCAGTACTTC
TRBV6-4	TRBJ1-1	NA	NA	CASSDLAARAFF	TGTGCCAGCAGTGACTTGGCGGCCCGGGCTTTCTTT
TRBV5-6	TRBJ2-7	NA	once	CASSLGESYEQYF	TGTGCCAGCAGCTTAGGGGAATCCTACGAGCAGTACTTC
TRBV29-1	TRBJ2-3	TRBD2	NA	CSALAGAGDTQYF	TGCAGCGCACTAGCGGGGGCTGGGGATACGCAGTATTTT
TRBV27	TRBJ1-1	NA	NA	CASSPGILNTEAFF	TGTGCCAGCAGTCCCGGGATACTGAACACTGAAGCTTTCTTT
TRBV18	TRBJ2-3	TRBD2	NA	CASSPALAGKRTDTQYF	TGTGCCAGCTCACCAGCGCTAGCGGGAAAACGTACAGATACGCAGTATTTT
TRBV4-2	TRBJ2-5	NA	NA	CASSQVSGYNQETQYF	TGTGCCAGCAGCCAGGTGAGCGGGTACAACCAAGAGACCCAGTACTTC
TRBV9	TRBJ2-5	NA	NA	CASSVEGALETQYF	TGTGCCAGCAGCGTAGAAGGGGCACTGGAGACCCAGTACTTC
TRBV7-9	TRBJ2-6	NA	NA	CASSFPYSGANVLTF	TGTGCCAGCAGCTTCCCGTATTCCGGGGCCAACGTCCTGACTTTC
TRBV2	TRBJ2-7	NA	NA	CASSDGHYEQYF	TGTGCCAGCAGTGACGGCCACTACGAGCAGTACTTC
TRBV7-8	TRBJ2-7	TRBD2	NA	CASSPDPNSGSSYEQYF	TGTGCCAGCAGCCCCGACCCCAATAGCGGGAGCTCCTACGAGCAGTACTTC
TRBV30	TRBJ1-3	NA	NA	CAWSVLRGDSNKYSGNTIYF	TGTGCCTGGAGTGTACTGAGAGGGGACTCCAACAAGTACTCTGGAAACACCATATATTTT
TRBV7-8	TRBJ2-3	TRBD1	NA	CASSSAGTGGRDTQYF	TGTGCCAGCAGCTCCGCCGGGACAGGGGGCAGGGATACGCAGTATTTT
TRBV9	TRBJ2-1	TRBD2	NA	CASSIPGLEDNEQFF	TGTGCCAGCAGCATTCCGGGACTAGAGGACAATGAGCAGTTCTTC
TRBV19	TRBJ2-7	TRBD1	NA	CASNPGQGFRGDYEQYF	TGTGCCAGTAATCCGGGACAGGGGTTCCGAGGGGACTACGAGCAGTACTTC
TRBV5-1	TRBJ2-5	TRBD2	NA	CASSWGTSGYQETQYF	TGCGCCAGCAGCTGGGGGACTAGCGGGTACCAAGAGACCCAGTACTTC
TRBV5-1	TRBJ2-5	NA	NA	CASSPRTPQETQYF	TGCGCCAGCAGCCCCCGGACACCCCAAGAGACCCAGTACTTC
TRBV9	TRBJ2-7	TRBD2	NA	CASSEEIRLAEIKQIRNTYEQYF	TGTGCCAGCAGCGAGGAGATCAGACTAGCGGAGATTAAACAAATACGAAACACCTACGAGCAGTACTTC
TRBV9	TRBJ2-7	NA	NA	CASSVAGPPYEQYF	TGTGCCAGCAGCGTGGCCGGGCCTCCCTACGAGCAGTACTTC
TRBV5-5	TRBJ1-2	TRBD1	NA	CASSSTGGIFDTF	TGTGCCAGCAGCTCTACAGGGGGTATTTTCGACACCTTC
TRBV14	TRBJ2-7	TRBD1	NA	CASSHPGTGIDEQYF	TGTGCCAGCAGCCATCCCGGGACAGGGATCGACGAGCAGTACTTC
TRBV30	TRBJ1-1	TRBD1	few	CAWSRDRVNTEAFF	TGTGCCTGGAGTCGGGACAGGGTGAACACTGAAGCTTTCTTT
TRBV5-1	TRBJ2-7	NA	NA	CASSLQGAVSYEQYF	TGCGCCAGCAGCTTGCAGGGTGCGGTCTCCTACGAGCAGTACTTC
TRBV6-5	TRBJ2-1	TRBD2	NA	CASSYRPGRTLEEQFF	TGTGCCAGCAGTTACAGGCCCGGGAGGACCCTAGAGGAGCAGTTCTTC
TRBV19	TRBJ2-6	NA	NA	CASSPFPSGANVLTF	TGTGCCAGTAGCCCCTTTCCCTCTGGGGCCAACGTCCTGACTTTC
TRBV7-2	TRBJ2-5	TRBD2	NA	CASSSLPGLAGGPQETQYF	TGTGCCAGCAGCTCCCTCCCGGGACTAGCGGGGGGGCCCCAAGAGACCCAGTACTTC
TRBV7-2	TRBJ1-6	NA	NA	CASSLGGGAFNSPLHF	TGTGCCAGCAGCTTAGGTGGAGGGGCTTTCAATTCACCCCTCCACTTT
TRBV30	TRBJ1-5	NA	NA	CAWTGVGNQPQHF	TGTGCCTGGACGGGGGTAGGCAATCAGCCCCAGCATTTT
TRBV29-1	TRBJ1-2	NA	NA	CSVESGYTF	TGCAGCGTTGAGAGTGGCTACACCTTC
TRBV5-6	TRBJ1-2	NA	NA	CASSSGRDLLYGYTF	TGTGCCAGCAGCTCCGGCAGGGACTTGCTATATGGCTACACCTTC
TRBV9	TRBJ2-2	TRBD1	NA	CASSVGQGNTGELFF	TGTGCCAGCAGCGTGGGACAGGGAAACACCGGGGAGCTGTTTTTT
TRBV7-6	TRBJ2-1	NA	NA	CASSSLTAIEQFF	TGTGCCAGCAGCTCCCTTACCGCTATTGAGCAGTTCTTC
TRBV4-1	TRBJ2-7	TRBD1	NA	CASSQEIGGQGAWEQYF	TGCGCCAGCAGCCAAGAGATAGGGGGACAGGGGGCATGGGAGCAGTACTTC
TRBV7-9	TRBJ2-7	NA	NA	CASSARTAEQYF	TGTGCCAGCAGCGCGCGGACGGCCGAGCAGTACTTC
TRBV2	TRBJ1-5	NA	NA	CASSYPHGGDNQPQHF	TGTGCCAGCAGTTACCCCCATGGGGGGGACAATCAGCCCCAGCATTTT
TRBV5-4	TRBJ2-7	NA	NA	CASSPSGTHYEQYF	TGTGCCAGCAGCCCCTCCGGGACACACTACGAGCAGTACTTC
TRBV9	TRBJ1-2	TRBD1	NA	CASSSPGQVYGYTF	TGTGCCAGCAGCAGCCCGGGACAGGTCTATGGCTACACCTTC